This TCR beta chain was documented in a study of blood T cell repertoires in COVID-19. Study as a whole: Researchers got acute and convalescent COVID-19 samples from the United States, Italy and Spain. Sources were T cells, B-cell-depleted T cells, or PBMCs; the material itself was cDNA or gDNA.

Deletions cut 1 base from V and 0 bases from J, with 10 bases between. Germline lookup yields CDR1 SGHAT and CDR2 FQNNGV. The CDR3 runs 15 residues. Per the original methods: Counts of nucleated cells, estimated from reference gene primer amplification, were obtained. Sequencing was performed with immunoSEQ multiplex PCR; in TCRdb, only in-frame clones are kept and a portion is missing. V and J calls and clone size follow that table, whereas D and trimming were derived from the DNA. The table includes 87,000 or so clones, more than 70% detected once. The sample consisted of peripheral blood. The sequence derives from a human donor with acute or convalescent COVID-19. The donor label of this sample is uncertain. This chain connects TRBV11-2 to TRBJ2-7; tentatively, D is TRBD1 (6 bases). The CDR3: CASSLGRTASYEQYF. The CDR3 DNA sequence: TGTGCCAGCAGCTTAGGCAGGACAGCCTCCTACGAGCAGTACTTC.